The 17 T cell receptor beta chains in this list originate from one sample, sequenced in a study of blood T cell repertoires in COVID-19. TCRdb keeps only in-frame clones here, not all; method: immunoSEQ multiplex PCR. The data contain some 160,000 clones, roughly 80% of them singletons. Sequenced material: peripheral blood. The origin of the receptors is a woman of 80 years or more with acute or convalescent COVID-19.

The chain joins TRBV6-6 to TRBJ1-1; TRBD1 aligns across 10 bases. Per germline, CDR1 MNHNY and CDR2 SVGAGI (reference sequence). The CDR3 runs to 15 residues. J lost 4 bases, V lost 2 bases, and 4 bases had no gene match. CDR3 DNA: TGTGCCAGCAGTTACGCCGACAGGGGGCCCACTGAAGCTTTCTTT. This translates into CASSYADRGPTEAFF.

V gene TRBV3-1 (or the pseudogene TRBV3-2) combines with J gene TRBJ2-7, with TRBD2 identical over 10 bases. The germline V gene encodes CDR1 LGHDT and CDR2 YNNKEL (reference sequence). The J segment lost 6 bases and the V segment lost 1 base, leaving 6 bases of the junction unmatched. CDR3 length: 15 amino acids. The CDR3 here is CASSQVLAGGTEQYF. DNA of the CDR3: TGTGCCAGCAGCCAAGTTTTAGCGGGAGGAACCGAGCAGTACTTC.

J is TRBJ2-3 and V is TRBV11-2, with 11 bases that match TRBD2. The V gene end was trimmed by 8 bases and the J gene end by 5 bases; junction bases not matched to a gene: 9. From germline, CDR1 is SGHAT and CDR2 FQNNGV. The CDR3 is made up of 15 amino acids. In DNA form, the CDR3 reads TGTGCCAGCGGCGCGACTAGCGGGGCCAGAGATACGCAGTATTTT. This sequence encodes CASGATSGARDTQYF.

This chain joins TRBV19 and TRBJ1-2; D ambiguous. The CDR3 has 13 amino acids. V gave up 3 bases and J gave up 4 bases, with 9 bases separating them. Germline CDR1 reads LNHDA; CDR2 reads SQIVND (reference sequence). The CDR3 here is CASSISAGYGYTF. CDR3 nucleotide sequence: TGTGCCAGTAGTATTAGTGCTGGCTATGGCTACACCTTC.

The V call is TRBV28, the J call TRBJ1-4; D not resolved. Trimming left V 6 bases short and J 8 bases short, with 10 bases between. The CDR3 length is 12 residues. CDR1 MDHEN and CDR2 SYDVKM come from the germline V gene. The CDR3 DNA reads as TGTGCCAGCAGGAGGCCTAGGGAAAAACTGTTTTTT. Translating gives CASRRPREKLFF.

V usage is TRBV6-6 and J usage is TRBJ2-1; TRBD2 agrees at 9 bases. The CDR3 extends over 15 amino acids. V shed 4 bases and J 9 bases; nucleotides not matched to a gene: 10. CDR1 and CDR2 from the germline V gene are MNHNY and SVGAGI (reference sequence). CDR3 coding DNA: TGTGCCAGCAGTTGGGCCAGCGGGGGGCAGAGTGAGCAGTTCTTC. It translates to CASSWASGGQSEQFF.

CDR3: CASSYHGQNTEAFF. The CDR3 DNA reads TGTGCCAGCAGTTACCATGGACAGAACACTGAAGCTTTCTTT. The chain combines TRBV6-6 with TRBJ1-1, with a possible D match to TRBD1 (5 bases). V lost 2 bases, J lost 1 base, and 8 bases lay in between. Germline V gives CDR1 MNHNY, CDR2 SVGAGI (reference sequence). This CDR3 has 14 residues.

V gene TRBV18 combines with J gene TRBJ1-5; D unclear. Germline loops: CDR1 KGHSH, CDR2 LQKENI. The CDR3 loop spans 15 amino acids. Trimming left V 4 bases short and J 3 bases short, with 13 bases between. The CDR3 nucleotides are TGTGCCAGCTCACGGTCCAGCGGCTTCAATCAGCCCCAGCATTTT. Its translation is CASSRSSGFNQPQHF.

V is TRBV7-9 and J is TRBJ1-1; 7 bases match TRBD1. This CDR3 contains 16 residues. The V and J ends lost 2 bases and 2 bases, in that order; junction bases with no gene match: 8. The germline V gene has CDR1 SEHNR and CDR2 FQNEAQ (reference sequence). CDR3 DNA sequence: TGTGCCAGCAGCTTACCTCAGGGGGGTTTTAACACTGAAGCTTTCTTT. Protein: CASSLPQGGFNTEAFF.

This clone was recorded at least ten times. V and J are TRBV6-5 and TRBJ2-4; perhaps TRBD2 as D (6 bases). Germline CDR1 is MNHEY and CDR2 is SVGAGI. CDR3 length equals 14 residues. V was clipped by 6 bases and J by 4 bases, with 13 bases between them. This CDR3 reads CASRIGTGKNIQYF. The CDR3 nucleotides read TGTGCCAGCAGAATCGGGACTGGTAAAAACATTCAGTACTTC.

V and J are TRBV30 and TRBJ2-3; D uncertain. The germline V gene encodes CDR1 GTSNPN and CDR2 SVGIG (reference sequence). The CDR3 totals 13 residues. V dropped 0 bases and J dropped 1 base, with 5 bases sitting between them. The CDR3 nucleotides are TGTGCCTGGAGTGTCGGAGGCACAGATACGCAGTATTTT. It codes for CAWSVGGTDTQYF.

This clone is a singleton in its sample. V usage is TRBV27 and J usage is TRBJ2-2; D gene unclear. Germline loops: CDR1 MNHEY, CDR2 SMNVEV (reference sequence). V lost 0 bases, J lost 11 bases, and 13 bases lay in between. This CDR3 is built from 14 residues. In DNA, the CDR3 is TGTGCCAGCAGTTTATCGTTCCTAGTCGGCGAGCTGTTTTTT. Translated, it gives CASSLSFLVGELFF.

This chain joins TRBV3-1 (or the pseudogene TRBV3-2) and TRBJ1-1; the D gene is possibly TRBD1 (6 bases). V shed 4 bases and J shed 0 bases, with 12 bases lying between them. Looked up from germline, CDR1 is LGHDT and CDR2 is YNNKEL (reference sequence). The CDR3 is 15 amino acids. This CDR3 is CASSRQGGVNTEAFF. CDR3 DNA: TGTGCCAGCAGCCGCCAAGGGGGAGTGAACACTGAAGCTTTCTTT.

The CDR3 region has the DNA TGTGCCAGCAGCTCCCAACAGGGGGCGTACGAGCAGTACTTC. As protein: CASSSQQGAYEQYF. V and J are TRBV7-8 and TRBJ2-7, with 9 positions matching TRBD1. V gave up 4 bases and J gave up 4 bases; unmatched junction bases: 5. CDR3 length: 14 residues. Germline CDR1 reads SGHVS; CDR2 reads FQNEAQ.

This clone was observed a single time. This specimen includes other DNA sequences encoding the same CDR3. The V call is TRBV24-1, the J call TRBJ2-3; possibly TRBD1 for D (5 bases). This CDR3 has 14 residues. Germline V lookup: CDR1 KGHDR, CDR2 SFDVKD. Trimming left V 4 bases short and J 4 bases short, with 11 bases between. CDR3 protein: CATSDLGRADTQYF. The DNA of the CDR3 is TGTGCCACCAGTGACTTGGGGCGAGCAGATACGCAGTATTTT.

This sequence joins TRBV18 and TRBJ2-7; D is perhaps TRBD2 (7 bases). The CDR3 has 13 amino acids. From germline, CDR1 is KGHSH and CDR2 LQKENI. V lost 5 bases and J lost 4, with 12 bases in between. The CDR3 DNA follows: TGTGCCAGCTCAAGGGGGGGCTTGTACGAGCAGTACTTC. It encodes CASSRGGLYEQYF.

The CDR3 sequence: CASSIQATNEKLFF. The CDR3 DNA is TGTGCCAGCAGCATACAAGCAACTAATGAAAAACTGTTTTTT. The chain employs TRBV7-6 and TRBJ1-4; D is uncertain. V lost 5 bases to trimming and J lost 0 bases, with 7 bases between them. The CDR3 is made up of 14 amino acids. Germline V CDR1 and CDR2: SGHVS, FNYEAQ.